Listed below are T cell receptor beta chains from one sample, sequenced in a study of cytomegalovirus exposure and HLA in healthy donors. Here immunoSEQ multiplex PCR was the method, and the copy in TCRdb shows in-frame clones only, minus some. The repertoire holds 250,000 to 400,000 clones, with approximately 91% as singletons. Sequencing was done on a sample of PBMCs. The receptors here all came from a man aged 25-45 years in good health and CMV-seronegative. Each CDR3 is given with its conserved first and last residue. The D gene is left open where the match is weak. Rows give clone size only sometimes, using once, few, many, or a class for an expanded clone.

TRBD1	TRBV11-2	TRBJ2-5	.	CASSPGQGRKQETQYF	TGTGCCAGCAGCCCAGGACAGGGTAGGAAACAAGAGACCCAGTACTTC
TRBD1	TRBV5-1	TRBJ1-6	.	CASRQGTVSNSPLHF	TGCGCCAGCAGGCAAGGGACAGTAAGCAATTCACCCCTCCACTTT
TRBD1	TRBV27	TRBJ1-2	few	CASGGQGALGYTF	TGTGCCAGCGGTGGACAGGGGGCGTTGGGCTACACCTTC
TRBD2	TRBV15	TRBJ2-3	.	CATSRVQRGGSDTQYF	TGTGCCACCAGCAGAGTTCAGCGGGGGGGATCTGATACGCAGTATTTT
TRBD2	TRBV5-1	TRBJ2-5	.	CASSLVVGFRGGEETQYF	TGCGCCAGCAGCTTGGTAGTTGGATTTCGCGGGGGGGAAGAGACCCAGTACTTC
.	TRBV5-1	TRBJ1-2	few	CASSLDPGAYGYTF	TGCGCCAGCAGCTTGGATCCGGGAGCCTATGGCTACACCTTC
.	TRBV29-1	TRBJ2-7	once	CSVRSRGGVGYEQYF	TGCAGCGTCCGTTCTCGAGGGGGGGTTGGCTACGAGCAGTACTTC
.	TRBV27	TRBJ2-7	.	CASSLSYRVIYEQYF	TGTGCCAGCAGTTTATCCTACAGGGTGATCTACGAGCAGTACTTC
TRBD1	TRBV6-5	TRBJ1-2	.	CASRLRDREDYTF	TGTGCCAGCAGACTCCGGGACAGGGAGGACTACACCTTC
.	TRBV6-5	TRBJ1-1	.	CASRAGLNTEAFF	TGTGCCAGCAGGGCAGGCCTGAACACTGAAGCTTTCTTT
TRBD2	TRBV5-1	TRBJ2-1	.	CASSLVLAGGPGNEQFF	TGCGCCAGCAGCTTGGTGTTAGCGGGGGGGCCGGGCAATGAGCAGTTCTTC
TRBD1	TRBV4-2	TRBJ1-1	.	CASSQGDRLSLNTEAFF	TGTGCCAGCAGCCAAGGGGACAGGTTGAGTTTGAACACTGAAGCTTTCTTT
TRBD1	TRBV10-2	TRBJ1-3	few	CASSEGTGTISGNTIYF	TGCGCCAGCAGTGAGGGGACAGGGACTATCTCTGGAAACACCATATATTTT
TRBD1	TRBV7-2	TRBJ1-1	.	CASNHRTGEAFF	TGTGCCAGCAACCACCGGACAGGGGAAGCTTTCTTT
.	TRBV5-4	TRBJ2-1	.	CASSPKSHNEQFF	TGTGCCAGCAGCCCTAAAAGTCACAATGAGCAGTTCTTC
.	TRBV4-3	TRBJ1-1	.	CASSLGPGQNTEAFF	TGCGCCAGCAGCCTCGGACCGGGACAGAACACTGAAGCTTTCTTT
.	TRBV6-6	TRBJ2-2	.	CASSYETGELFF	TGTGCCAGCAGTTACGAGACCGGGGAGCTGTTTTTT